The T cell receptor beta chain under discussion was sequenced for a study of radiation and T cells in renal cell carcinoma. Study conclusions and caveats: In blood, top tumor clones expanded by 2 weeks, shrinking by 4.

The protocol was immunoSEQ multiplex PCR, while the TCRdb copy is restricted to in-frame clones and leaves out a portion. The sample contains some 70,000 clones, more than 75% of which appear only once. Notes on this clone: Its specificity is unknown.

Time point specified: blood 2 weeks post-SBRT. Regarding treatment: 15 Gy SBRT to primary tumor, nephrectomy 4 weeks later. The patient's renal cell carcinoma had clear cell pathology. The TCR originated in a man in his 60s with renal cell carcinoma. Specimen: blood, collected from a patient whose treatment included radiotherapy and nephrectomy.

The CDR3 here is CASELVQETQYF. DNA of the CDR3: TGTGCCAGCGAATTAGTCCAAGAGACCCAGTACTTC. The genes are TRBV2 and TRBJ2-5; no reliable D call. The germline V and J ends were trimmed by 8 bases and 1 base, with 8 bases remaining between them. The germline gives CDR1 SNHLY, CDR2 FYNNEI. The CDR3 extends over 12 amino acids.